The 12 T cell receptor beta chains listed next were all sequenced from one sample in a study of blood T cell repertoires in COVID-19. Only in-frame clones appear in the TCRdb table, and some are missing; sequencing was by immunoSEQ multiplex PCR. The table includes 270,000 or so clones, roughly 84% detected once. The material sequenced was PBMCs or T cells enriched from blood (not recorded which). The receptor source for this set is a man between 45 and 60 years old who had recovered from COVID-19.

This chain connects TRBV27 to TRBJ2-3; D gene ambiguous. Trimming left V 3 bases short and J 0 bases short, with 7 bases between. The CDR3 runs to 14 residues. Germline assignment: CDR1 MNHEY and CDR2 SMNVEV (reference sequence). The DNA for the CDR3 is TGTGCCAGCAGTTTCCCCGGGAGCACAGATACGCAGTATTTT. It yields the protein CASSFPGSTDTQYF.

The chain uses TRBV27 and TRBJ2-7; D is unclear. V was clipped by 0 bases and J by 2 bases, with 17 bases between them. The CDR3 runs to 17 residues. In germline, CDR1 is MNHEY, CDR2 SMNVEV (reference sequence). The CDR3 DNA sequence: TGTGCCAGCAGTTTATCGGGTGCGGATAGCATACCCTACGAGCAGTACTTC. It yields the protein CASSLSGADSIPYEQYF.

CDR3 residues: CASSPRDRGLMGNQPQHF. As DNA, the CDR3 is TGTGCCAGCTCACCCCGGGACAGGGGTTTAATGGGCAATCAGCCCCAGCATTTT. The chain combines TRBV18 with TRBJ1-5, with 10 nucleotides matching TRBD1. Germline CDR1 KGHSH, CDR2 LQKENI. V trimming: 3 bases; J trimming: 2 bases; junction bases outside the gene matches: 10. The CDR3 covers 18 residues.

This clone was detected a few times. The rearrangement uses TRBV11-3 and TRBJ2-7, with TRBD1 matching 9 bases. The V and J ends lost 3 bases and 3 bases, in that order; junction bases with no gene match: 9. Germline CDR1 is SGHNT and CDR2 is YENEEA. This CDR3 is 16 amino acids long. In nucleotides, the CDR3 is TGTGCCAGCAGCTTCCCCTCGGGACAGGGTGACTACGAGCAGTACTTC. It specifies CASSFPSGQGDYEQYF.

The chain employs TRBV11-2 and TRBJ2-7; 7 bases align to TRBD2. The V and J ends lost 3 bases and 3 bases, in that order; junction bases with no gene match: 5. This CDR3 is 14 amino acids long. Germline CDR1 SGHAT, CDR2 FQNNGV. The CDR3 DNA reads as TGTGCCAGCAGCTTTTCTAGCGGTAACTACGAGCAGTACTTC. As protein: CASSFSSGNYEQYF.

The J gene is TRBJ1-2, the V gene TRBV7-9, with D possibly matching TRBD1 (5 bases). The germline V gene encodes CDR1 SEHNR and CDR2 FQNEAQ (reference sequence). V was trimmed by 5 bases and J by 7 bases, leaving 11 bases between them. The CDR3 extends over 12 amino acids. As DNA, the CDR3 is TGTGCCAGCAGCAACTTCAGGGTTGGCTACACCTTC. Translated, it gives CASSNFRVGYTF.

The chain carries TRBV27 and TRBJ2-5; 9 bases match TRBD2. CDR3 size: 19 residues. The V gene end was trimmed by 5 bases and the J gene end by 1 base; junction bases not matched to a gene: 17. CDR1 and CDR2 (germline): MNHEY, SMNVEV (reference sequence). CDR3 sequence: CASSLQGVGLAGSQETQYF. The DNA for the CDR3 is TGTGCCAGCAGTCTCCAGGGGGTGGGGCTAGCGGGATCCCAAGAGACCCAGTACTTC.

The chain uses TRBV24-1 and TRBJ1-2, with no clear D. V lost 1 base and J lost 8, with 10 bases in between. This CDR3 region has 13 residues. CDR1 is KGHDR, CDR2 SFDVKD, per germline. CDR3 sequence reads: CATSDFEGRGYTF. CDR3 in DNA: TGTGCCACCAGTGATTTTGAGGGCCGGGGCTACACCTTC.

The CDR3 nucleotides are TGTGCCAGCAGCCCCAGCGGGTCTGGAAACACCATATATTTT. This codes for CASSPSGSGNTIYF. The chain joins TRBV7-9 to TRBJ1-3, with no clear D. Trimming removed 5 bases from V and 1 base from J, with 9 bases in between. Germline CDR1 SEHNR, CDR2 FQNEAQ (reference sequence). The CDR3 is made up of 14 amino acids.

The CDR3 DNA is TGTGCCATCAGGGAAGGAAGCGGGAGAATCGGGGAGCTGTTTTTT. Protein product: CAIREGSGRIGELFF. J is TRBJ2-2 and V is TRBV10-3, with TRBD2 matching over 8 bases. The CDR3 contains 15 residues. Losses at the gene ends were 6 bases for V and 7 bases for J; bases not matched to a gene: 10. CDR1 is ENHRY and CDR2 is SYGVKD in the germline V gene.

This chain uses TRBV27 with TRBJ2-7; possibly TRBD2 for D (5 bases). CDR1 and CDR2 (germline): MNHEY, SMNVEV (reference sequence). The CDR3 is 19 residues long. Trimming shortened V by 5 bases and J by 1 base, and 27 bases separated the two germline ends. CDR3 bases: TGTGCCAGCAGTCTCCTCTCCGGTGTGGCGGGCACAGAATCCTACGAGCAGTACTTC. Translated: CASSLLSGVAGTESYEQYF.

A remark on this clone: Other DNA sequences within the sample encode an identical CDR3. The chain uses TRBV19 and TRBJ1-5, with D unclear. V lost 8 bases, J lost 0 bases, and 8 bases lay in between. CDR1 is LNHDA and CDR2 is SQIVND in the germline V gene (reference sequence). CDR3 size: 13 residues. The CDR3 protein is CASRVYSNQPQHF. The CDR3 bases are TGTGCCAGTCGTGTTTATAGCAATCAGCCCCAGCATTTT.